Following are 8 T cell receptor beta chains from one sample sequenced in a study of human T cells and chemical hapten exposure. Described time point: healthy volunteer bleed at 6 weeks. Total RNA extraction was carried out from unfractionated whole blood. TCRdb reanalysed the RACE reads using MiXCR and keeps one entry per CDR3 protein. Of 70,000 to 95,000 distinct CDR3 sequences detected, 8.5% to 10% appear once; the ten largest clones hold 1.5% to 2%. Sequenced material: whole blood. Receptor source: a female donor in good health. Some clones in this sample may be carry-over from other donors' samples.

This clonotype was counted between two and nine times. The chain combines TRBV18 with TRBJ1-2; D is uncertain. Per the germline V gene, CDR1 is KGHSH and CDR2 is LQKENI. The ends were cut back, 3 bases at V and 5 bases at J, with 13 bases in the middle. CDR3 length: 14 residues. CDR3 DNA sequence: TGTGCCAGCTCACCGAAAAAGGGTGGATATGGCTACACCTTC. Translated: CASSPKKGGYGYTF.

The chain couples TRBV29-1 to TRBJ2-3; 8 bases agree with TRBD1. This CDR3 comprises 14 residues. From germline, CDR1 is SQVTM and CDR2 ANQGSEA. V trimming: 6 bases; J trimming: 1 base; junction bases outside the gene matches: 6. The CDR3 nucleotides read TGCAGCGTAATACCGGGACAGGGCACAGATACGCAGTATTTT. It translates to CSVIPGQGTDTQYF.

Regarding this clonotype: This may arise from a read error, as a much more abundant clone is one base away. This chain uses TRBV28 with TRBJ2-7; D unresolved. This CDR3 comprises 13 residues. From germline, CDR1 is MDHEN and CDR2 SYDVKM. V dropped 8 bases and J dropped 7 bases, with 18 bases sitting between them. Written as DNA, the CDR3 is TGTGCCAGCCTCAACACCGGGTCGCCGGAGCAGTACTTC. Translated, it gives CASLNTGSPEQYF. Drawing the rest from reference TRBV28 and TRBJ2-7, the complete variable domain is DVKVTQSSRYLVKRTGEKVFLECVQDMDHENMFWYRQDPGLGLRLIYFSYDVKMKEKGDIPEGYSVSREKKERFSLILESASTNQTSMYLCASLNTGSPEQYFGPGTRLTVT.

Concerning this clonotype: A clone one base away is much larger, so this may be a read error. The J gene is TRBJ1-5, the V gene TRBV30; D possibly corresponds to TRBD1 (6 bases). This CDR3 comprises 13 residues. V lost 7 bases to trimming and J lost 4 bases, with 14 bases between them. Germline CDR1 reads GTSNPN; CDR2 reads SVGIG (reference sequence). The CDR3 bases are TGTGCCTCCCGGGACACCTATAATCAGCCCCAGCATTTT. Residues: CASRDTYNQPQHF.

This chain links TRBV7-9 with TRBJ1-1; maybe TRBD1 (5 bases). The CDR3 extends over 13 amino acids. The germline V gene encodes CDR1 SEHNR and CDR2 FQNEAQ (reference sequence). V lost 1 base to trimming and J lost 8 bases, with 11 bases between them. CDR3 amino acids: CASSLGAGQEAFF. CDR3 DNA: TGTGCCAGCAGCTTAGGGGCGGGGCAGGAAGCTTTCTTT.

This clonotype came up many times. The gene calls are TRBV6-1 and TRBJ1-1; tentative D call: TRBD1 (5 bases). The CDR3 spans 14 residues. Germline V CDR1 and CDR2: MNHNS, SASEGT. V dropped 5 bases and J dropped 4 bases, with 14 bases sitting between them. In DNA, the CDR3 is TGTGCCAGCAGTTTCGACAGCTCGGTCACTGAAGCTTTCTTT. The encoded protein is CASSFDSSVTEAFF.

This clonotype was found many times. The J gene is TRBJ1-1, the V gene TRBV20-1; unclear D gene. From germline, CDR1 is DFQATT and CDR2 SNEGSKA (reference sequence). The germline V and J ends were trimmed by 0 bases and 8 bases, with 10 bases remaining between them. There are 12 residues in the CDR3. Written as DNA, the CDR3 is TGCAGTGCTAGAGATCATCTACCCGAAGCTTTCTTT. Translating gives CSARDHLPEAFF.

The rearrangement links TRBV12-3 or TRBV12-4 to TRBJ2-7, with TRBD2 as a possible D gene (7 bases). The length of the CDR3 is 14 residues. Deletions cut 7 bases from V and 5 bases from J, with 18 bases between. The CDR3: CASKEGQRGDEQYF. The CDR3 DNA reads TGTGCCAGCAAAGAAGGACAGCGGGGTGACGAGCAGTACTTC.